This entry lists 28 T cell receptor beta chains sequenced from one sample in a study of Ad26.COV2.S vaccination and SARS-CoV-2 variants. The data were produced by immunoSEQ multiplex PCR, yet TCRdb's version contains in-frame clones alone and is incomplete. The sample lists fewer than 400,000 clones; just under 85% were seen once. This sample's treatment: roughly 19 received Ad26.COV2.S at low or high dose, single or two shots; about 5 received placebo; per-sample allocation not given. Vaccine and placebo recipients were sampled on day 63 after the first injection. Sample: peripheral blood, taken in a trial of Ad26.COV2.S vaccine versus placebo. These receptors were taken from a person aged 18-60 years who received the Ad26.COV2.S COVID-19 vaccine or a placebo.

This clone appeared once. Written as DNA, the CDR3 is TGTGCCAGCAGCTTTTCCGCCGTAGGGTACTCGAACACCGGGGAGCTGTTTTTT. This translates into CASSFSAVGYSNTGELFF. The chain recombines TRBV11-3 with TRBJ2-2, with unresolved D. CDR1 and CDR2 (germline): SGHNT, YENEEA. Trimming stripped 3 bases from V and 0 bases from J, with 17 bases between. The CDR3 spans 18 residues. Drawing the rest from reference TRBV11-3 and TRBJ2-2, the complete variable domain is EAGVVQSPRYKIIEKKQPVAFWCNPISGHNTLYWYLQNLGQGPELLIRYENEEAVDDSQLPKDRFSAERLKGVDSTLKIQPAELGDSAVYLCASSFSAVGYSNTGELFFGEGSRLTVL.

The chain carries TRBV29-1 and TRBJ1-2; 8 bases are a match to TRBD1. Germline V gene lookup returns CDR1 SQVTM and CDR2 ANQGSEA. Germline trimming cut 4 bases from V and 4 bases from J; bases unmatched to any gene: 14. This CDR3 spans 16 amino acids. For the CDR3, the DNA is TGCAGCGTTGGTACAGGGGGACTAGGGGAAAGCTATGGCTACACCTTC. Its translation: CSVGTGGLGESYGYTF.

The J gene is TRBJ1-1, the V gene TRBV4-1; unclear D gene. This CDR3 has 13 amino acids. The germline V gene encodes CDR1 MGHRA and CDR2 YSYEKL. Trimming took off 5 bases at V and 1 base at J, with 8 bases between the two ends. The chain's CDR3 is CASSVEKNTEAFF. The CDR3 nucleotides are TGCGCCAGCAGCGTAGAGAAGAACACTGAAGCTTTCTTT.

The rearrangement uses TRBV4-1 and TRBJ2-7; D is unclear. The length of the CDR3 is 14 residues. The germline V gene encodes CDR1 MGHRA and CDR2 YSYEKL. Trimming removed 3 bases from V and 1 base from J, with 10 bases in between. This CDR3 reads CASSQVGYSYEQYF. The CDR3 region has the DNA TGCGCCAGCAGCCAGGTAGGATATTCCTACGAGCAGTACTTC.

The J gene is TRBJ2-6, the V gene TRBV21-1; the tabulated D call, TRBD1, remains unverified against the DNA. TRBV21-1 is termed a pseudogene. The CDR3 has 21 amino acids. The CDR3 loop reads CASSKLEGTGGESGGANVLTF. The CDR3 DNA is TGTGCCAGCAGCAAGCTTGAGGGGACAGGGGGCGAATCTGGTGGGGCCAACGTCCTGACTTTC.

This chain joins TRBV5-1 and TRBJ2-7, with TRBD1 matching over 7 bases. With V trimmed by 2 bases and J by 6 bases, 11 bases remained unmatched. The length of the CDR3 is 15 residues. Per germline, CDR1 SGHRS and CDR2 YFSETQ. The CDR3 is CASSLQGPQGSEQYF. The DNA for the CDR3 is TGCGCCAGCAGCTTACAGGGGCCCCAGGGGAGCGAGCAGTACTTC.

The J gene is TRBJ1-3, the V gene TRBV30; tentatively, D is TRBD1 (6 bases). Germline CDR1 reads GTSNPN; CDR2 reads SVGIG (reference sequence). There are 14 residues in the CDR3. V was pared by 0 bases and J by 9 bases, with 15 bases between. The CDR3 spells CAWSVGGARVTIYF. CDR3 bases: TGTGCCTGGAGTGTTGGGGGGGCACGGGTCACCATATATTTT.

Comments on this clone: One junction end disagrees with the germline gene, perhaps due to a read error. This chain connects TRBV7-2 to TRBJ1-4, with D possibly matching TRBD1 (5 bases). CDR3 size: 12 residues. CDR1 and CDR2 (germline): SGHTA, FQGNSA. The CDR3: CASSLAGEGTHW. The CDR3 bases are TGTGCCAGCAGCTTAGCGGGGGAGGGCACGCATTGG.

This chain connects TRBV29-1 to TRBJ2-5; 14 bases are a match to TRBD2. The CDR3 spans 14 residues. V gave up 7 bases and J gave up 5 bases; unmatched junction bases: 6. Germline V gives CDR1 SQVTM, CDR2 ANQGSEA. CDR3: CSAGTSGGEETQYF. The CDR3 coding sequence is TGCAGCGCTGGGACTAGCGGGGGTGAGGAGACCCAGTACTTC.

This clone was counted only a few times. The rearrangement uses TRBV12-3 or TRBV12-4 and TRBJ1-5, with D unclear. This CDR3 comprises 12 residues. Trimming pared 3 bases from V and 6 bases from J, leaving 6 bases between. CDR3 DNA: TGTGCCAGCAGTTTCTCCGGTCAGCCCCAGCATTTT. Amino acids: CASSFSGQPQHF.

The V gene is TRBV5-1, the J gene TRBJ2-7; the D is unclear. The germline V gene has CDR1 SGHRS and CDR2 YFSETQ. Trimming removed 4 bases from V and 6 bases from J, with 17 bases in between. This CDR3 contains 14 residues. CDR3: CASSMATGPAEQYF. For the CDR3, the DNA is TGCGCCAGCAGCATGGCCACCGGGCCGGCCGAGCAGTACTTC.

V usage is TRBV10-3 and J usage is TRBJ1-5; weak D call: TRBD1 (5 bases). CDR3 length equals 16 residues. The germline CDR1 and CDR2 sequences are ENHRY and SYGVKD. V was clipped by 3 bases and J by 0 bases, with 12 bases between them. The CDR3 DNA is TGTGCCATCAGTGAAGGGGAGGGAGTTAGCAATCAGCCCCAGCATTTT. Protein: CAISEGEGVSNQPQHF.

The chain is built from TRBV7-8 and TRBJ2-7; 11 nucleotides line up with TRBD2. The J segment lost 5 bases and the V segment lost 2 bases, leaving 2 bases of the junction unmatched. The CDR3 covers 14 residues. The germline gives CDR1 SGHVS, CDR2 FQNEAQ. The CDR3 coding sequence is TGTGCCAGCAGCTTATCACTAGCGGGGGACGAGCAGTACTTC. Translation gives CASSLSLAGDEQYF.

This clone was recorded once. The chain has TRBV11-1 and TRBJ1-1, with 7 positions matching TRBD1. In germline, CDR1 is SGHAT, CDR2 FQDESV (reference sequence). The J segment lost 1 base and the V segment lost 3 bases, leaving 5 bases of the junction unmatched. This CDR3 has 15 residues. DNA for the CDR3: TGTGCCAGCAGCTTTCAACAGGGGACGAACACTGAAGCTTTCTTT. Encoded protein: CASSFQQGTNTEAFF.

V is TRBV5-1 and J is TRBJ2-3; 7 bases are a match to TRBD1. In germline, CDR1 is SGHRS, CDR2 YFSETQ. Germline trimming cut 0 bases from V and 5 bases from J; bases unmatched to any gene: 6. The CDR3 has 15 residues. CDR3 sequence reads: CASSLEGGTGDTQYF. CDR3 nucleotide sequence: TGCGCCAGCAGCTTGGAAGGGGGCACAGGAGATACGCAGTATTTT.

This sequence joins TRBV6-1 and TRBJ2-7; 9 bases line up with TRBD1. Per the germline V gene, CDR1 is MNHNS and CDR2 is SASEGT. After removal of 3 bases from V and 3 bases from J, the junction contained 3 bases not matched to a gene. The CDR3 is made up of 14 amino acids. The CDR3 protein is CASSDRQGVYEQYF. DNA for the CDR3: TGTGCCAGCAGTGACCGACAGGGGGTCTACGAGCAGTACTTC.

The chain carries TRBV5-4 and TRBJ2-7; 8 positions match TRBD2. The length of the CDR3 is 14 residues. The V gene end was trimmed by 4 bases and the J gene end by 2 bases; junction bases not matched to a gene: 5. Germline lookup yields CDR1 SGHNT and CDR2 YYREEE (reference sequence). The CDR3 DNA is TGTGCCAGCAGCGAACCGGGACTAGCCTACGAGCAGTACTTC. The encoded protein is CASSEPGLAYEQYF.

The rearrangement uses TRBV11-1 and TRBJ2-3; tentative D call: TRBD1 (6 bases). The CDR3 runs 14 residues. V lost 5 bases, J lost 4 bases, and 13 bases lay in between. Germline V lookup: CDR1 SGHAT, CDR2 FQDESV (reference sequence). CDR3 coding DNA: TGTGCCAGCAGCAGGAACAGGGCGGCAGATACGCAGTATTTT. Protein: CASSRNRAADTQYF.

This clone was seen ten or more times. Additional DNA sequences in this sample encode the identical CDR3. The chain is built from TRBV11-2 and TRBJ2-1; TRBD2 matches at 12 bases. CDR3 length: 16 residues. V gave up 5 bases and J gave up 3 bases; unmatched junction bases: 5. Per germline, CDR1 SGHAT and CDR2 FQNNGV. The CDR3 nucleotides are TGTGCCAGCAGCCCCAGACTAGCGGGGGTCTACAATGAGCAGTTCTTC. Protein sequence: CASSPRLAGVYNEQFF.

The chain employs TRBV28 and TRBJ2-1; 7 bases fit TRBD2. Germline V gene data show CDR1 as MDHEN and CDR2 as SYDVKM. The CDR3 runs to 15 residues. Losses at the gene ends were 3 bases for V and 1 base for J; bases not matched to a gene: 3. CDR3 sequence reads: CASSLGGTSYNEQFF. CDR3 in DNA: TGTGCCAGCAGTTTGGGGGGGACTTCCTACAATGAGCAGTTCTTC.

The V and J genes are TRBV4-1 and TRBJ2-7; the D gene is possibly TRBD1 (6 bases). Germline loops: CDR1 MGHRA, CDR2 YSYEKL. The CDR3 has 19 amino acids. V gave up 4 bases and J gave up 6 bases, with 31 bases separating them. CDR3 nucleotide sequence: TGCGCCAGCAGCCCAAGGAGTCGTATACAGGGCATGGTAGCCCCCGAGCAGTACTTC. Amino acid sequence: CASSPRSRIQGMVAPEQYF.

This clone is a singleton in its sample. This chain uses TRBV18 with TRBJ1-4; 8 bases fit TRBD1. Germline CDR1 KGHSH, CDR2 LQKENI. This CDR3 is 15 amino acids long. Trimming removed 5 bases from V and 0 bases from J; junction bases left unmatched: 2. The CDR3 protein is CASSSQGATNEKLFF. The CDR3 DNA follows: TGTGCCAGCTCATCACAGGGGGCAACTAATGAAAAACTGTTTTTT.

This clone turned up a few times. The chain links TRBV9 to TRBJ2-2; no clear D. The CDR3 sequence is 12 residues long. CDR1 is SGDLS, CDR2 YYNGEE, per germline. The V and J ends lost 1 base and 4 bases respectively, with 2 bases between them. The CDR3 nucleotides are TGTGCCAGCAGCGTATTCACCGGGGAGCTGTTTTTT. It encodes CASSVFTGELFF.

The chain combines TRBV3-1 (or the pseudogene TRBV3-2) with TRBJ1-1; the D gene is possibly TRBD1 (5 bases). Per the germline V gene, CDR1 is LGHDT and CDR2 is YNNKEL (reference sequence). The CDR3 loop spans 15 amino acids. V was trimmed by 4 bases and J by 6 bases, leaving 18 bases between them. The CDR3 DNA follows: TGTGCCAGCAGCCTTAATCGGGGCAGGAGACCTGAAGCTTTCTTT. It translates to CASSLNRGRRPEAFF.

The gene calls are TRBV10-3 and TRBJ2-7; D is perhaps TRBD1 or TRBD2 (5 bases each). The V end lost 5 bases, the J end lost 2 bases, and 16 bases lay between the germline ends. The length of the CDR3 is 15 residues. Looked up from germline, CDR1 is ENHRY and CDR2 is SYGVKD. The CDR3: CAISIGGDRAYEQYF. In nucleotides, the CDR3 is TGTGCCATCAGTATTGGTGGGGACCGCGCCTACGAGCAGTACTTC.

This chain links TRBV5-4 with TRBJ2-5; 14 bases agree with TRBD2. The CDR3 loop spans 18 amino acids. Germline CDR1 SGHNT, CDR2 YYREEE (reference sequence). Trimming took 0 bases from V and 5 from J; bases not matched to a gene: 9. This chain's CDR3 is CASSLGLAGGRGLETQYF. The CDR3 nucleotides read TGTGCCAGCAGCTTGGGACTAGCGGGGGGGCGTGGTCTTGAGACCCAGTACTTC.

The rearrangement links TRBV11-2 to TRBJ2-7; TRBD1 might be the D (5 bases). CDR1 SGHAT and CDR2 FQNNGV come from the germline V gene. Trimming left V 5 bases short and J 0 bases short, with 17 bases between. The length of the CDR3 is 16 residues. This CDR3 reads CASSLGSRQNSYEQYF. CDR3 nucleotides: TGTGCCAGCAGCCTGGGAAGTAGACAGAACTCCTACGAGCAGTACTTC.

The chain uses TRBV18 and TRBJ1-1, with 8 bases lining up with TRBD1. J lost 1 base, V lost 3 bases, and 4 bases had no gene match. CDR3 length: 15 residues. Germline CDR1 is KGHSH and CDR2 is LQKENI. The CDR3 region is CASSPRQGQNTEAFF. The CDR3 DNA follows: TGTGCCAGCTCACCCCGACAGGGGCAGAACACTGAAGCTTTCTTT.